Following are 12 T cell receptor beta chains from one sample sequenced in a study of shared clonotypes between healthy human individuals. Libraries were prepared by immunoSEQ multiplex PCR; TCRdb keeps only in-frame clonotypes and omits some of them. The table has 2 million to 2.5 million clones, 93% seen once. Sequenced material: naive CD4+ T cells from PBMCs. Subset here: CD45RA+ positively selected. Receptors originate from a man between 18 and 35 years old in good health. Some clones in this sample may be carry-over from other donors' samples.

The V gene is TRBV5-1, the J gene TRBJ2-3; D may be TRBD1 (5 bases). CDR1 is SGHRS, CDR2 YFSETQ, per germline. This CDR3 contains 15 residues. V was shortened by 0 bases and J by 3 bases, with 11 bases between the two germline ends. DNA of the CDR3: TGCGCCAGCAGCTTGGGGACATTTACGACAGATACGCAGTATTTT. Protein sequence: CASSLGTFTTDTQYF.

This chain links TRBV4-2 with TRBJ2-4; 11 nucleotides align to TRBD2. The J segment lost 10 bases and the V segment lost 0 bases, leaving 5 bases of the junction unmatched. The CDR3 runs to 15 residues. The germline gives CDR1 LGHNA, CDR2 YNFKEQ. The CDR3 reads CASSQDAGTSGIQYF. The CDR3, as DNA: TGTGCCAGCAGCCAAGACGCCGGGACTAGCGGTATTCAGTACTTC.

The chain uses TRBV6-5 and TRBJ1-1; 11 bases line up with TRBD1. This CDR3 spans 15 amino acids. The germline V gene encodes CDR1 MNHEY and CDR2 SVGAGI. V dropped 5 bases and J dropped 2; count of bases not matched to a gene: 4. CDR3 residues: CASSTGQGANTEAFF. The CDR3 coding sequence is TGTGCCAGCAGTACCGGACAGGGGGCAAACACTGAAGCTTTCTTT.

The chain is built from TRBV6-6 and TRBJ2-7, with D maybe TRBD2 (7 bases). V gave up 7 bases and J gave up 6 bases, with 19 bases separating them. The CDR3 runs 14 residues. Germline V gives CDR1 MNHNY, CDR2 SVGAGI (reference sequence). CDR3 residues: CASKVGGGPGEQYF. The CDR3, as DNA: TGTGCCAGCAAGGTGGGCGGGGGCCCGGGCGAGCAGTACTTC.

The chain has TRBV19 and TRBJ1-3, with D unclear. The ends were cut back, 9 bases at V and 0 bases at J, with 12 bases in the middle. The CDR3 is 14 amino acids. Germline loops: CDR1 LNHDA, CDR2 SQIVND (reference sequence). CDR3: CASGINPSGNTIYF. The DNA for the CDR3 is TGTGCCAGCGGAATTAATCCCTCTGGAAACACCATATATTTT.

This chain connects TRBV7-2 to TRBJ1-2, with a possible D match to TRBD1 (6 bases). Looked up from germline, CDR1 is SGHTA and CDR2 is FQGNSA. V lost 2 bases to trimming and J lost 4 bases, with 17 bases between them. The CDR3 is made up of 16 amino acids. The CDR3 here is CASSLNYGGLPYGYTF. The CDR3 DNA follows: TGTGCCAGCAGCTTAAATTATGGGGGGCTCCCCTATGGCTACACCTTC.

The chain is built from TRBV6-1 and TRBJ1-6; the D is unclear. The CDR3 extends over 9 amino acids. CDR1 and CDR2 (germline): MNHNS, SASEGT. With 7 bases removed from V and 19 bases from J, the gap between germline ends came to 11 bases. The CDR3 region has the DNA TGTGCCAGCATGGAGCAGGAACACTTT. Amino acids: CASMEQEHF.

V usage is TRBV5-1 and J usage is TRBJ1-3, with 7 bases identical to TRBD1. The CDR3 contains 15 residues. Germline assignment: CDR1 SGHRS and CDR2 YFSETQ. The J segment lost 4 bases and the V segment lost 4 bases, leaving 8 bases of the junction unmatched. For the CDR3, the DNA is TGCGCCAGCAGCCCGGTGGGGACAGTCGGAAACACCATATATTTT. Translating it yields CASSPVGTVGNTIYF. The full variable domain, with the rest looked up from reference TRBV5-1 and TRBJ1-3, is KAGVTQTPRYLIKTRGQQVTLSCSPISGHRSVSWYQQTPGQGLQFLFEYFSETQRNKGNFPGRFSGRQFSNSRSEMNVSTLELGDSALYLCASSPVGTVGNTIYFGEGSWLTVV.

V and J are TRBV6-5 and TRBJ1-1; D perhaps matches TRBD1 (6 bases). Germline V CDR1 and CDR2: MNHEY, SVGAGI. The CDR3 covers 15 residues. The V and J ends lost 2 bases and 1 base respectively, with 11 bases between them. CDR3 sequence reads: CASSYGGRANTEAFF. As DNA, the CDR3 is TGTGCCAGCAGTTACGGGGGCCGGGCGAACACTGAAGCTTTCTTT.

In the case of this clone: Other DNA sequences in this specimen translate into the identical CDR3. The V call is TRBV18, the J call TRBJ2-3; unclear D gene. This CDR3 has 12 amino acids. CDR1 and CDR2 (germline): KGHSH, LQKENI. Deletions cut 3 bases from V and 5 bases from J, with 6 bases between. CDR3 residues: CASSPSGDTQYF. The DNA for the CDR3 is TGTGCCAGCTCACCGTCCGGAGATACGCAGTATTTT.

The chain is built from TRBV29-1 and TRBJ1-2; D call uncertain. The CDR3 sequence is 13 residues long. Trimming took 6 bases from V and 3 from J, leaving 14 bases between them. Germline values: CDR1 SQVTM, CDR2 ANQGSEA. CDR3: CSVISNLDYGYTF. Here the CDR3 DNA reads TGCAGCGTGATCTCAAACCTGGACTATGGCTACACCTTC.

This clone showed up just a few times. This rearrangement joins TRBV5-6 to TRBJ2-5; 8 bases map to TRBD2. The CDR3 has 16 amino acids. Looked up from germline, CDR1 is SGHDT and CDR2 is YYEEEE. J gave up 0 bases and V 0 bases, and 4 bases lay outside the gene matches. The CDR3 region is CASSLEASGYQETQYF. Written as DNA, the CDR3 is TGTGCCAGCAGCTTGGAAGCTAGCGGGTACCAAGAGACCCAGTACTTC.